Listed below are T cell receptor beta chains from one sample, sequenced in a study of blood T cell repertoires in COVID-19. The repertoire was sequenced with immunoSEQ multiplex PCR; TCRdb's copy has only in-frame clones and lacks some. The table has hundreds of thousands of clones, 85% to 90% seen once. The sequencing sample was made of PBMCs or T cells enriched from blood (not recorded which). These receptors originate from a woman aged 18-30 years who had recovered from COVID-19. Both conserved end residues are part of each CDR3. D genes are given only for firm matches. Only some rows state a clone size, as once, few, many or a class for expanded clones.

j_gene,d_gene,v_gene,abundance,len,CDR3nt,CDR3aa
TRBJ2-2,TRBD1,TRBV4-1,NA,14,TGCGCCAGCAGCCAAGAATGGCAGGGGGCTGAGCTGTTTTTT,CASSQEWQGAELFF
TRBJ2-7,TRBD1,TRBV7-9,NA,15,TGTGCCAGCAGCACCTCCGGGACAGGGACCTACGAGCAGTACTTC,CASSTSGTGTYEQYF
TRBJ2-7,NA,TRBV7-9,NA,14,TGTGCCAGCAGCTTAGGATCCTCAGCCTACGAGCAGTACTTC,CASSLGSSAYEQYF
TRBJ2-7,TRBD1,TRBV28,NA,16,TGTGCCAGCAGTTTAACAAGACAGGGGGCTAGCTACGAGCAGTACTTC,CASSLTRQGASYEQYF
TRBJ1-1,TRBD1,TRBV5-8,once,13,TGTGCCAGCAGCCGGGACAGGGTCACTGAAGCTTTCTTT,CASSRDRVTEAFF
TRBJ1-5,NA,TRBV6-6,NA,15,TGTGCCAGTTTTAAGGGGACACCCATCAATCAGCCCCAGCATTTT,CASFKGTPINQPQHF
TRBJ1-6,NA,TRBV6-5,once,14,TGTGCCAGCAGCTGGGGCTCGGGTGATTCACCCCTCCACTTT,CASSWGSGDSPLHF
TRBJ1-2,NA,TRBV28,NA,14,TGTGCCAGCAGTTTTAAGGGGTTCTTGTATGGCTACACCTTC,CASSFKGFLYGYTF
TRBJ2-1,TRBD1,TRBV15,NA,15,TGTGCCACCAGCAGAAGGACAGGGGGATTCAATGAGCAGTTCTTC,CATSRRTGGFNEQFF
TRBJ1-4,TRBD1,TRBV12-5,NA,18,TGTGCTAGTGGCCTACCGGGACAGGGCGATGCAACTAATGAAAAACTGTTTTTT,CASGLPGQGDATNEKLFF
TRBJ2-3,NA,TRBV7-9,NA,15,TGTGCCAGCAGCTTAGATCTAGCCGGCACAGATACGCAGTATTTT,CASSLDLAGTDTQYF
TRBJ1-1,NA,TRBV5-1,few,14,TGCGCCAGCAGCCCCCAGGATATGAACACTGAAGCTTTCTTT,CASSPQDMNTEAFF
TRBJ2-1,NA,TRBV19,NA,15,TGTGCCAGTAGTTCCGGACATACGCGCTACAATGAGCAGTTCTTC,CASSSGHTRYNEQFF
TRBJ2-1,NA,TRBV5-1,NA,19,TGCGCCAGCAGCTTGGATCGCTTGGGGGCGCCCAGCTCCTACAATGAGCAGTTCTTC,CASSLDRLGAPSSYNEQFF
TRBJ1-2,NA,TRBV3-1/TRBV3-2,NA,15,TGTGCCAGCAGCCAAGTTCTATCAGGGTCGGGTGGCTACACCTTC,CASSQVLSGSGGYTF
TRBJ2-7,TRBD1,TRBV7-7,few,14,TGTGCTAGCAGCTTATCCCGGGACAGCTACGAGCAGTACTTC,CASSLSRDSYEQYF
TRBJ1-6,TRBD1,TRBV4-1,NA,16,TGCGCCAGCAGCCGATCAGGACAGGGGGGTAATTCACCCCTCCACTTT,CASSRSGQGGNSPLHF
TRBJ1-4,NA,TRBV29-1,NA,13,TGCAGCGTTGCTCGGGGGGCTGGTGAAAAACTGTTTTTT,CSVARGAGEKLFF
TRBJ1-1,TRBD1,TRBV18,NA,16,TGTGCCAGCTCACCGCTATCAGGACAGGGCGGGACTGAAGCTTTCTTT,CASSPLSGQGGTEAFF
TRBJ1-1,NA,TRBV24-1,NA,13,TGTGCCACCATGCAGGGAATGAACACTGAAGCTTTCTTT,CATMQGMNTEAFF
TRBJ2-1,TRBD2,TRBV6-4,NA,15,TGTGCCAGCAGTGACTCGACGGGGGGGCCGCATGAGCAGTTCTTC,CASSDSTGGPHEQFF
TRBJ2-5,NA,TRBV30,NA,13,TGTGCCTGGAGTCGCTCGCTCCGGGAGACCCAGTACTTC,CAWSRSLRETQYF
TRBJ1-4,NA,TRBV27,NA,13,TGTGCCAGCAGTCCGGGGGGTAATGAAAAACTGTTTTTT,CASSPGGNEKLFF
TRBJ1-5,NA,TRBV25-1,NA,15,TGTGCCAGCAGTGAGGGGGGATTAGGCAATCAGCCCCAGCATTTT,CASSEGGLGNQPQHF
TRBJ2-3,TRBD2,TRBV5-1,NA,16,TGCGCCAGCAGCTTGGCCCAGACTAGCGGAGGCGACGCGCAGTATTTT,CASSLAQTSGGDAQYF
TRBJ1-1,NA,TRBV28,NA,17,TGTGCCAGCAGTTTATTAAGCGGGGGGCGGAAAAACACTGAAGCTTTCTTT,CASSLLSGGRKNTEAFF
TRBJ2-7,NA,TRBV6-5,NA,14,TGTGCCAGCACCCCCCGGACAGACTCCTACGAGCAGTACTTC,CASTPRTDSYEQYF
TRBJ1-1,NA,TRBV2,NA,14,TGTGCCAGCAGTGAGTGGGGGCGGGAGACTGAAGCTTTCTTT,CASSEWGRETEAFF
TRBJ2-2,TRBD1,TRBV28,NA,16,TGTGCCAGCAGTCCGCACCTCGACAGGGGAACCGGGGAGCTGTTTTTT,CASSPHLDRGTGELFF
TRBJ2-5,TRBD2,TRBV2,many,15,TGTGCCAGCAGTGAACCCCGAGGACTAGAGGAGACCCAGTACTTC,CASSEPRGLEETQYF
TRBJ2-7,NA,TRBV19,NA,15,TGTGCCAGTAGTATCTTTCTGGGGCGGACCTACGAGCAGTACTTC,CASSIFLGRTYEQYF
TRBJ2-1,NA,TRBV11-2,NA,15,TGTGCCAGCAGCTTAGGGCACAGGGCTTACAATGAGCAGTTCTTC,CASSLGHRAYNEQFF
TRBJ2-3,NA,TRBV11-2,once,16,TGTGCCAGCAGCTTAATGTCGGTGATAGCATTGGATACGCAGTATTTT,CASSLMSVIALDTQYF
TRBJ1-1,TRBD1,TRBV5-1,NA,15,TGCGCCAGCAGCTTGCTGGCAGGGGGGAACACTGAAGCTTTCTTT,CASSLLAGGNTEAFF
TRBJ2-7,NA,TRBV10-3,NA,14,TGTGCCATCAGTGTATCTAATCAGGCACCCGAGCAGTACTTC,CAISVSNQAPEQYF
TRBJ2-4,NA,TRBV19,NA,12,TGTGCCAGTAGCGAACAGGGAAACATTCAGTACTTC,CASSEQGNIQYF
TRBJ2-1,TRBD1,TRBV29-1,NA,12,TGCAGCGTTGGACAGGGGGCAGGGGAGCAGTTCTTC,CSVGQGAGEQFF
TRBJ1-5,NA,TRBV12-3/TRBV12-4,NA,13,TGTGCCAGCAGCAGAATTAGCAATCAGCCCCAGCATTTT,CASSRISNQPQHF
TRBJ2-3,TRBD2,TRBV9,NA,21,TGTGCCAGCAGCGCCACCGGAGGGACTAGCGGTTACCAGTATCACACAGATACGCAGTATTTT,CASSATGGTSGYQYHTDTQYF
TRBJ1-2,NA,TRBV7-9,NA,12,TGTGCCAGCAGCTTAGGCGGCCAGGGCTACACCTTC,CASSLGGQGYTF
TRBJ1-5,NA,TRBV6-2/TRBV6-3,NA,17,TGTGCCAGCAGTTACCAGACTAAATTGGGCAGCAATCAGCCCCAGCATTTT,CASSYQTKLGSNQPQHF
TRBJ1-1,NA,TRBV11-3,NA,19,TGTGCCAGCAGCTTAGATCCCCCAGGGGCGATTGTTGTGCGCACTGAAGCTTTCTTT,CASSLDPPGAIVVRTEAFF
TRBJ1-1,NA,TRBV7-2,NA,13,TGTGCCAGCAGCTTCGGTCGGGACACTGAAGCTTTCTTT,CASSFGRDTEAFF
TRBJ2-3,TRBD1,TRBV23-1,NA,16,TGCGCCAGCACTACAGGGACAGGGCATTACACAGATACGCAGTATTTT,CASTTGTGHYTDTQYF
TRBJ1-6,NA,TRBV9,NA,15,TGTGCCAGCAGCGTAGGTAACAGCCCCAATTCACCCCTCCACTTT,CASSVGNSPNSPLHF
TRBJ2-7,TRBD2,TRBV18,once,14,TGTGCCAGCTCACCCGGGACTAGCTCCTACGAGCAGTACTTC,CASSPGTSSYEQYF
TRBJ2-5,TRBD2,TRBV13,NA,17,TGTGCCAGCAGCTCCACAGGGACTAGCGGGGCCCTAGGGACCCAGTACTTC,CASSSTGTSGALGTQYF
TRBJ2-3,NA,TRBV7-7,NA,15,TGTGCTAGCAGCCGGACACTTTCTAGCACAGATACGCAGTATTTT,CASSRTLSSTDTQYF
TRBJ2-7,NA,TRBV25-1,NA,12,TGTGCCAGCAGTGCGGGGATCTACGAGCAGTACTTC,CASSAGIYEQYF
TRBJ2-3,TRBD2,TRBV5-6,few,17,TGTGCCAGCAGCTTGGTATTAGCGGGGGCAGGGACAGATACGCAGTATTTT,CASSLVLAGAGTDTQYF
TRBJ1-5,NA,TRBV5-6,once,15,TGTGCCAGCAGCTTGAGACCGACAGACAATCAGCCCCAGCATTTT,CASSLRPTDNQPQHF
TRBJ1-2,TRBD1,TRBV24-1,NA,18,TGTGCCACCAGTGACCGCCGACCCCAGGACAGGGGGCCGAGAGGCTACACCTTC,CATSDRRPQDRGPRGYTF
TRBJ1-6,NA,TRBV27,NA,16,TGTGCCAGCAGCGGGACTGCAAGCTCCTATAATTCACCCCTCCACTTT,CASSGTASSYNSPLHF
TRBJ2-3,TRBD2,TRBV18,NA,14,TGTGCCAGCTCACCACCAGCGGGGGCAGATACGCAGTATTTT,CASSPPAGADTQYF
TRBJ2-7,TRBD1,TRBV11-1,NA,15,TGTGCCAGCAGCTCCGGGGGACAGGCCAGCTACGAGCAGTACTTC,CASSSGGQASYEQYF